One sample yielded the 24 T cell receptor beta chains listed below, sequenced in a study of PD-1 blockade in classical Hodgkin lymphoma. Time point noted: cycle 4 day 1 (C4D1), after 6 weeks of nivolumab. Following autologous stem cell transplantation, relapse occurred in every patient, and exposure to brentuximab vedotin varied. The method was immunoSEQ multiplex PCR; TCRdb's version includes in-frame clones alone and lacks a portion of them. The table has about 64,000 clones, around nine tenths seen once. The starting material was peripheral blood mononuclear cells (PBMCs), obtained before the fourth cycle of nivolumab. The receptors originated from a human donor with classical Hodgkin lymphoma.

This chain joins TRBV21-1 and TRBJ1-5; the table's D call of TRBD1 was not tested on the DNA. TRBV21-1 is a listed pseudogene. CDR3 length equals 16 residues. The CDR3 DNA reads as TGTGCCAGCAGCAAAGGGGGGCTCTATAGCAATCAGCCCCAGCATTTT. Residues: CASSKGGLYSNQPQHF.

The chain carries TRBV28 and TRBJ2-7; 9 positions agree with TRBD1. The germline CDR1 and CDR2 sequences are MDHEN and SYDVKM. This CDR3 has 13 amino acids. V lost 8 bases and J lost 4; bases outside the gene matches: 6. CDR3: CASRDRERYEQYF. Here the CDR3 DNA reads TGTGCCAGCCGGGACAGGGAAAGATACGAGCAGTACTTC.

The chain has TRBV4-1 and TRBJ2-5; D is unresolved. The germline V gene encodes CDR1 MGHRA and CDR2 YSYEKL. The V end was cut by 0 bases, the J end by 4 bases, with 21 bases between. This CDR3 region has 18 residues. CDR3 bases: TGCGCCAGCAGCCAAGATCCCCCTGAGGCGTTTGGTGCAGAGACCCAGTACTTC. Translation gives CASSQDPPEAFGAETQYF.

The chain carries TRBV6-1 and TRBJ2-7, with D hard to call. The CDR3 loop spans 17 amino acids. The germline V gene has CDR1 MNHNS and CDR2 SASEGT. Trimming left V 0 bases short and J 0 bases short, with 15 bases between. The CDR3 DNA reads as TGTGCCAGCAGTGAAGCGGGAAGCGCATACAACTCCTACGAGCAGTACTTC. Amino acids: CASSEAGSAYNSYEQYF.

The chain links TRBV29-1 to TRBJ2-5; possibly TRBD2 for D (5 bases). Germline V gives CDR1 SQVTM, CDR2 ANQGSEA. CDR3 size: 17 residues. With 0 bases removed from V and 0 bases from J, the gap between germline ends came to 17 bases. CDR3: CSVEDPPPTGYQETQYF. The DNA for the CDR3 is TGCAGCGTTGAAGATCCCCCACCGACGGGATACCAAGAGACCCAGTACTTC.

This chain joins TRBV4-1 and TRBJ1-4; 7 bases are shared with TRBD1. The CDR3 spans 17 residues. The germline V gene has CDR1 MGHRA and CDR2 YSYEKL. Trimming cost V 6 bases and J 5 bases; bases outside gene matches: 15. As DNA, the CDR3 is TGCGCCAGCAGAGGTGGAAGGACAGGCGTCACCAATGAAAAACTGTTTTTT. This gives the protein CASRGGRTGVTNEKLFF.

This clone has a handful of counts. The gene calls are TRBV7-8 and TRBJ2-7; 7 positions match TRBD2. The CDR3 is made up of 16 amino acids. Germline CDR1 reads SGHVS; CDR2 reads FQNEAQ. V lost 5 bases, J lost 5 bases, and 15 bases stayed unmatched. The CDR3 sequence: CASSPRASGTPNEQYF. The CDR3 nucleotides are TGTGCCAGCAGCCCAAGGGCGAGCGGGACGCCTAACGAGCAGTACTTC.

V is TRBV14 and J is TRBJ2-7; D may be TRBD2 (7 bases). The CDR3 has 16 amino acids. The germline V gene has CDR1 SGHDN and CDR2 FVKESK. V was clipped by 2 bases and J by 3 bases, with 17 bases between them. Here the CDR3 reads CASSQPRGDKLYEQYF. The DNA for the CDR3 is TGTGCCAGCAGCCAACCCCGGGGGGACAAACTCTACGAGCAGTACTTC.

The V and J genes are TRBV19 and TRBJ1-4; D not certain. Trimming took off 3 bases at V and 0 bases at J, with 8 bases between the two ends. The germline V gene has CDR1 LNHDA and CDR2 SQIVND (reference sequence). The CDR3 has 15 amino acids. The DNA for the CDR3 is TGTGCCAGTAGTATTAGGGTTGCAACTAATGAAAAACTGTTTTTT. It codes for CASSIRVATNEKLFF.

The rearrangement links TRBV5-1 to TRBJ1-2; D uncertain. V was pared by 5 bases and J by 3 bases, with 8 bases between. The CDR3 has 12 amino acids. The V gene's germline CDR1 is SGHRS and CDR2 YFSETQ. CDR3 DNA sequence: TGCGCCAGCAGTGAGGGAGACTATGGCTACACCTTC. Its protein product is CASSEGDYGYTF.

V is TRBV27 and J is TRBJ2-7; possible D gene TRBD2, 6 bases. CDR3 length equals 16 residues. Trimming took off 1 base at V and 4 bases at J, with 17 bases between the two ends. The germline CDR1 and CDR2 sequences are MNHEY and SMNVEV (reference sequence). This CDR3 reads CASSLFPGSGMYEQYF. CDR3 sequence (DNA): TGTGCCAGCAGTTTATTTCCCGGGAGTGGGATGTACGAGCAGTACTTC.

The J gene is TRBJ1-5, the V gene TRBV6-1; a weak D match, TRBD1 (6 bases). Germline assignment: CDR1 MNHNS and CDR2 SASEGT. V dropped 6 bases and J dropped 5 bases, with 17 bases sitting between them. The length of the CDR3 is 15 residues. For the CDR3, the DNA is TGTGCCAGCAGGGTAGGCTCGGGGACACATCAGCCCCAGCATTTT. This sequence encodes CASRVGSGTHQPQHF.

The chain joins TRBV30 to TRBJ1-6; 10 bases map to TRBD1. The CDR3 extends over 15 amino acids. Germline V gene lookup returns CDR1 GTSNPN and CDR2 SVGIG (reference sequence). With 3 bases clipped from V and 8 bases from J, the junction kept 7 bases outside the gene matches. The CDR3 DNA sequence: TGTGCCTGGAGCTTCACCGGGACAGGGGATTCACCCCTCCACTTT. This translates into CAWSFTGTGDSPLHF.

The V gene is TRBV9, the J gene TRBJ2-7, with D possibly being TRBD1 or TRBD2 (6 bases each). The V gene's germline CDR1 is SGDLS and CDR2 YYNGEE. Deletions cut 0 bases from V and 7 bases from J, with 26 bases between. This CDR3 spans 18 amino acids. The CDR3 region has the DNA TGTGCCAGCAGCGTAGCTAGGAGGGTGGACAGCCTTCTGTGTGAGCAGTACTTC. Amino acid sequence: CASSVARRVDSLLCEQYF.

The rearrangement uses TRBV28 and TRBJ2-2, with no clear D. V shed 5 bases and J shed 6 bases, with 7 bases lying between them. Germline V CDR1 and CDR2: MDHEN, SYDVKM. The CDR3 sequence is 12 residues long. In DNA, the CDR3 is TGTGCCAGCAGTGCCTTGGCCGGGGAGCTGTTTTTT. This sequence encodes CASSALAGELFF. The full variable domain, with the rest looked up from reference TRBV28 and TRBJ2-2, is DVKVTQSSRYLVKRTGEKVFLECVQDMDHENMFWYRQDPGLGLRLIYFSYDVKMKEKGDIPEGYSVSREKKERFSLILESASTNQTSMYLCASSALAGELFFGEGSRLTVL.

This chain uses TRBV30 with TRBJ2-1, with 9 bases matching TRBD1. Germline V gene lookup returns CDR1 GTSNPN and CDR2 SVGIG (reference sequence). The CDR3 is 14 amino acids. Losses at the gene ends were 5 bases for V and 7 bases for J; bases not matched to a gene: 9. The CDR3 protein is CAWATGGTLNEQFF. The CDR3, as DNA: TGTGCCTGGGCGACAGGGGGAACATTAAATGAGCAGTTCTTC.

The CDR3 DNA is TGTGCCATCAGGAGACTAGCGGGAGACAACAATGAGCAGTTCTTC. Translated, it gives CAIRRLAGDNNEQFF. The chain joins TRBV10-3 to TRBJ2-1; 12 nucleotides align to TRBD2. Germline-derived CDR1 and CDR2 are ENHRY and SYGVKD. Trimming took 6 bases from V and 5 from J; bases not matched to a gene: 5. The CDR3 covers 15 residues.

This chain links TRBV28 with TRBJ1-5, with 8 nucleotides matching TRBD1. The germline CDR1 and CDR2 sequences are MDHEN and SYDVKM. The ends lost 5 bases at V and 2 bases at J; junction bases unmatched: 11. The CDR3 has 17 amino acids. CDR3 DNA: TGTGCCAGCAGTCCCCTGGACAGGGACGGGCGCAATCAGCCCCAGCATTTT. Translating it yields CASSPLDRDGRNQPQHF.

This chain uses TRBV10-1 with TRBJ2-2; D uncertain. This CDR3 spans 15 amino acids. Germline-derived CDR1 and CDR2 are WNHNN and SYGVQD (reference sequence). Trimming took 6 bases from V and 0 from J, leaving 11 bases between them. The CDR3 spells CASSKNLANTGELFF. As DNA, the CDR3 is TGCGCCAGCAGCAAAAATCTAGCGAACACCGGGGAGCTGTTTTTT.

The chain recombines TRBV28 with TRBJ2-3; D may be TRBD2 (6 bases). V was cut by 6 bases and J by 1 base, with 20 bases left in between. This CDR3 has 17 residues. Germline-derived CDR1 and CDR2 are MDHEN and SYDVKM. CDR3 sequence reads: CASSLMPISGGTDTQYF. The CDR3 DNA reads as TGTGCCAGCAGCTTAATGCCCATTAGCGGTGGCACAGATACGCAGTATTTT.

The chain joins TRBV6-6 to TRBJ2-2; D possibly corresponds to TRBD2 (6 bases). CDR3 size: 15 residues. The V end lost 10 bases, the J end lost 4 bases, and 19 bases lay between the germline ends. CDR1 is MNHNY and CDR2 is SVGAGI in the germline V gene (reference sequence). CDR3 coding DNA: TGTGCCACCGGGGGTTCTGTTAGCGGCACCGGGGAGCTGTTTTTT. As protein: CATGGSVSGTGELFF.

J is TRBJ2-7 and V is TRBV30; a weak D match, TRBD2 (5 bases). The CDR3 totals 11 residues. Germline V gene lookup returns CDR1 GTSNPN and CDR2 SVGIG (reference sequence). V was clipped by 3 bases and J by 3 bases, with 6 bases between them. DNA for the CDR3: TGTGCCTGGAGCCGGGACTACGAGCAGTACTTC. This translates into CAWSRDYEQYF. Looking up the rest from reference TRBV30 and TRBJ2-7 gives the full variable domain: SQTIHQWPATLVQPVGSPLSLECTVEGTSNPNLYWYRQAAGRGLQLLFYSVGIGQISSEVPQNLSASRPQDRQFILSSKKLLLSDSGFYLCAWSRDYEQYFGPGTRLTVT.

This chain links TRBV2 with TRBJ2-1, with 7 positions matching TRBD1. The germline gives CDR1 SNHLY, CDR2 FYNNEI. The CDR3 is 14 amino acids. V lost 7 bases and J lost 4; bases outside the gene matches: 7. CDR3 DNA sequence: TGTGCCAGCACCGGACAGGTCCCGTACAATGAGCAGTTCTTC. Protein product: CASTGQVPYNEQFF. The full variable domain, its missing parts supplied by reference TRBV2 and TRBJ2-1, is EPEVTQTPSHQVTQMGQEVILRCVPISNHLYFYWYRQILGQKVEFLVSFYNNEISEKSEIFDDQFSVERPDGSNFTLKIRSTKLEDSAMYFCASTGQVPYNEQFFGPGTRLTVL.

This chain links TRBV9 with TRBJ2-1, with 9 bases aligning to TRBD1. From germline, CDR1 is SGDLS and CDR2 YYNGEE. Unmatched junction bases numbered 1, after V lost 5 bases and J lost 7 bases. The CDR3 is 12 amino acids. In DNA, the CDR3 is TGTGCCAGCAGTGGGACAGGGAATGAGCAGTTCTTC. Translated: CASSGTGNEQFF.